This T cell receptor (beta chain) was identified in a study of response to subunit inactivated influenza vaccine. Study-wide results and caveats: The authors offered the suggestion that each seasonal influenza vaccination recruits few new T cells.

MiXCR, applied by TCRdb to the RT-PCR reads, yields one record per CDR3 protein. The sample consists of over 450,000 distinct CDR3 sequences, about an eighth of them appearing once. This clonotype was seen repeatedly, ten times or more. The antigen remains unidentified. Trimming stripped 5 bases from V and 8 bases from J, with 10 bases between. The CDR3 is made up of 12 amino acids. Per the germline V gene, CDR1 is SEHNR and CDR2 is FQNEAQ (reference sequence). The V and J genes are TRBV7-9 and TRBJ2-1; D is unresolved. The receptor was isolated from a man aged 45-65 years who received an inactivated influenza vaccine. Sequenced here: PBMCs from blood, sampled roughly 45 days after vaccination. The DNA of the CDR3 is TGTGCCAGCAGCCTCAGGTCGGATGAGCAGTTCTTC. It is translated as CASSLRSDEQFF.